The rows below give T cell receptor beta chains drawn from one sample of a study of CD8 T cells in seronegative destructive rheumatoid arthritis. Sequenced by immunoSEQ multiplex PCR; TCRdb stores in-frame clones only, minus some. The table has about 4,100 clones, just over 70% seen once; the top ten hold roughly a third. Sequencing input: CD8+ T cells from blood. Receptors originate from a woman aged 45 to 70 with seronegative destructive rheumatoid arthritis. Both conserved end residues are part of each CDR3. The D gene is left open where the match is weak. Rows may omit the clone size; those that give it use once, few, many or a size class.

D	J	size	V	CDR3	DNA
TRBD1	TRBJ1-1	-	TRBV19	CASRQGAYGEAFF	TGTGCCAGTCGACAGGGGGCTTATGGTGAAGCTTTCTTT
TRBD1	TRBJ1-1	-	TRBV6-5	CASSYAWTGRATEAFF	TGTGCCAGCAGTTACGCATGGACAGGGAGGGCCACTGAAGCTTTCTTT
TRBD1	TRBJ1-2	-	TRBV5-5	CASSRSDRGHNYGYTF	TGTGCCAGCAGCCGCTCAGACAGGGGGCATAACTATGGCTACACCTTC
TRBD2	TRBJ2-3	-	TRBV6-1	CASSEAHGGLAGVGDTQYF	TGTGCCAGCAGTGAAGCTCACGGGGGACTAGCGGGGGTGGGAGATACGCAGTATTTT
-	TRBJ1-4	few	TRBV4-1	CASSQTRVHASNEKLFF	TGCGCCAGCAGCCAAACTCGGGTACATGCCTCTAATGAAAAACTGTTTTTT
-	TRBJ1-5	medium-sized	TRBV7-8	CASSVDSYSNQPQHF	TGTGCCAGCAGCGTTGACAGTTATAGCAATCAGCCCCAGCATTTT
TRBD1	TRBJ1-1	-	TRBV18	CASSPDRASAFF	TGTGCCAGCTCCCCAGACAGGGCCTCGGCTTTCTTT
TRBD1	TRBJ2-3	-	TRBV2	CASSVPGGSSTDTQYF	TGTGCCAGCAGTGTCCCAGGGGGATCTAGCACAGATACGCAGTATTTT
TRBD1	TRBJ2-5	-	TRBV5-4	CASSPGTGNGETQYF	TGTGCCAGCAGCCCCGGGACAGGGAACGGGGAGACCCAGTACTTC
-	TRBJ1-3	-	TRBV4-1	CASADSSGNTIYF	TGCGCCAGCGCGGACAGCTCTGGAAACACCATATATTTT
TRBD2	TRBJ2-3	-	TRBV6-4	CASSDSSSGGGTDTQYF	TGTGCCAGCAGTGACTCCTCCAGCGGGGGGGGCACAGATACGCAGTATTTT
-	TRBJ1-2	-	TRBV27	CASSFGQGSNYGYTF	TGTGCCAGCAGTTTTGGGCAGGGATCTAACTATGGCTACACCTTC
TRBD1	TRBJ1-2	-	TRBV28	CASSLEGTGDQDYGYTF	TGTGCCAGCAGCTTAGAGGGGACAGGGGATCAGGACTATGGCTACACCTTC
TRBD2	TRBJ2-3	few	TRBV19	CASSQGLAGSTDTQYF	TGTGCCAGTAGTCAGGGCCTAGCGGGAAGCACAGATACGCAGTATTTT
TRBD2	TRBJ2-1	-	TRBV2	CASSEVGGLAGGSSYNEQFF	TGTGCCAGCAGTGAAGTGGGTGGACTAGCGGGGGGGAGCTCCTACAATGAGCAGTTCTTC
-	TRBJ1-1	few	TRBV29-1	CSVEILGGAFF	TGCAGCGTTGAAATTCTTGGAGGAGCTTTCTTT
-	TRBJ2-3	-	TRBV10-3	CAISEVRSDTQYF	TGTGCCATCAGTGAGGTTAGATCGGATACGCAGTATTTT
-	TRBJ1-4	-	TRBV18	CASSLDRNNEKLFF	TGTGCCAGCTCACTGGACAGAAACAATGAAAAACTGTTTTTT